Given below is one TCR beta chain in context. The antigen is undetermined. Other DNA sequences within the sample encode an identical CDR3. The sample belongs to a study of OX40 agonist ivuxolimab in advanced cancers. Study results and limitations: Both blood CD4+ and CD8+ T cells showed clonal growth by week 6 at 0.1 to 3.0 mg/kg.

CDR1 is SGDLS and CDR2 is YYNGEE in the germline V gene. The CDR3 sequence is 15 residues long. V trimming: 0 bases; J trimming: 3 bases; junction bases outside the gene matches: 1. This table comes from immunoSEQ multiplex PCR, and its TCRdb copy is limited to in-frame clones, with some not included. The sample includes some 150,000 clones, under 95% of them seen just once. Sample: CD4+ or CD8+ T cells sorted from blood, taken in a trial of the OX40 agonist ivuxolimab. The TCR comes from an adult with an advanced solid tumor such as melanoma, head and neck, liver or kidney cancer. V is TRBV9 and J is TRBJ2-1, with 9 bases fitting TRBD2. DNA of the CDR3: TGTGCCAGCAGCGTAGGACTAGCGGTCTACAATGAGCAGTTCTTC. Protein: CASSVGLAVYNEQFF.